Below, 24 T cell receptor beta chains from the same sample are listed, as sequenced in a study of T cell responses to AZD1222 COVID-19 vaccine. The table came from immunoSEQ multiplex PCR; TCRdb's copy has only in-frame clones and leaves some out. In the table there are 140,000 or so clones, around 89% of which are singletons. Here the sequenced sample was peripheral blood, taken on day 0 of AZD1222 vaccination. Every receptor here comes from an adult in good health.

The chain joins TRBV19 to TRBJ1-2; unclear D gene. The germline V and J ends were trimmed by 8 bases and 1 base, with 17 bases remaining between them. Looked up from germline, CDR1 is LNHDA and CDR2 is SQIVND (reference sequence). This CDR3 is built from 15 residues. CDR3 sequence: CASVFRGRDNYGYTF. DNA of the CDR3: TGTGCCAGTGTTTTCAGAGGGAGGGATAACTATGGCTACACCTTC. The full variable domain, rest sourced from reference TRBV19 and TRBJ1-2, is DGGITQSPKYLFRKEGQNVTLSCEQNLNHDAMYWYRQDPGQGLRLIYYSQIVNDFQKGDIAEGYSVSREKKESFPLTVTSAQKNPTAFYLCASVFRGRDNYGYTFGSGTRLTVV.

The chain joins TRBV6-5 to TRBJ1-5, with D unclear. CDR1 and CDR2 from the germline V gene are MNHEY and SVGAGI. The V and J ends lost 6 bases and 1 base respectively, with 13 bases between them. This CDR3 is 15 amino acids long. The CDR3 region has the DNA TGTGCCAGCAGAATCGATCGGCAGAGCAATCAGCCCCAGCATTTT. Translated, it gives CASRIDRQSNQPQHF.

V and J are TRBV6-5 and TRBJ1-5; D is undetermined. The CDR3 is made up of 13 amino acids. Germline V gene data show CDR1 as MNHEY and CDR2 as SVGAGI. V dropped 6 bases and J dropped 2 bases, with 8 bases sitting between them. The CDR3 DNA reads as TGTGCCAGCAGCCCGGGTGGCAATCAGCCCCAGCATTTT. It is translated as CASSPGGNQPQHF.

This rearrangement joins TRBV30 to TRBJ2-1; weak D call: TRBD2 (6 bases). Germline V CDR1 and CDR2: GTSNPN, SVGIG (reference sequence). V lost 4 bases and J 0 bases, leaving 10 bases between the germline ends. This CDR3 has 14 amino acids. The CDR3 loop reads CAWTRGSSYNEQFF. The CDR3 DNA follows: TGTGCCTGGACCCGGGGGTCCTCCTACAATGAGCAGTTCTTC.

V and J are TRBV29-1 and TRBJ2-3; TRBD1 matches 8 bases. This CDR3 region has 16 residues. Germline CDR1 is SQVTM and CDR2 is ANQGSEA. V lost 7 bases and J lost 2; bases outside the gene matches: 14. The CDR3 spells CSAWTGRRIATDTQYF. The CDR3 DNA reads TGCAGCGCTTGGACAGGGAGGAGAATAGCCACAGATACGCAGTATTTT.

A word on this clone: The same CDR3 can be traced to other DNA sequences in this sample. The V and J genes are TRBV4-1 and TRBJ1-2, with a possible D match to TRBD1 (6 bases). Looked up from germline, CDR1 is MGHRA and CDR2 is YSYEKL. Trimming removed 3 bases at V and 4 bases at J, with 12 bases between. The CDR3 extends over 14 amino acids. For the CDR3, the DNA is TGCGCCAGCAGCCAGGGTACAGGGTCCTATGGCTACACCTTC. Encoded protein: CASSQGTGSYGYTF.

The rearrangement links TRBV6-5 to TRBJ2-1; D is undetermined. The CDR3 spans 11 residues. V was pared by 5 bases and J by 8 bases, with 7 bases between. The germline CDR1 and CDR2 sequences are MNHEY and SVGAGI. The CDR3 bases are TGTGCCAGCAGTCGAGATGATGAGCAGTTCTTC. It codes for CASSRDDEQFF.

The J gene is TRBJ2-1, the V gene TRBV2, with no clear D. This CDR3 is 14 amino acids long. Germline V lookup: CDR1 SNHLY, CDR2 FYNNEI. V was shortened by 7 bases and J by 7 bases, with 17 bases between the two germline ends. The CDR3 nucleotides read TGTGCCAGCATCGAGGTACTACCCTTGAATGAGCAGTTCTTC. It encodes CASIEVLPLNEQFF. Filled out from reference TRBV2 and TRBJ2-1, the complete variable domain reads EPEVTQTPSHQVTQMGQEVILRCVPISNHLYFYWYRQILGQKVEFLVSFYNNEISEKSEIFDDQFSVERPDGSNFTLKIRSTKLEDSAMYFCASIEVLPLNEQFFGPGTRLTVL.

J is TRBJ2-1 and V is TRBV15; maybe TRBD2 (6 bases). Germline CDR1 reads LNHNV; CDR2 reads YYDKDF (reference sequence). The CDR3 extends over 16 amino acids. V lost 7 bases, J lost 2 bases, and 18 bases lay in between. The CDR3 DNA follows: TGTGCCACCAATACGGGCGGGGAGCGCCCCTACAATGAGCAGTTCTTC. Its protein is CATNTGGERPYNEQFF.

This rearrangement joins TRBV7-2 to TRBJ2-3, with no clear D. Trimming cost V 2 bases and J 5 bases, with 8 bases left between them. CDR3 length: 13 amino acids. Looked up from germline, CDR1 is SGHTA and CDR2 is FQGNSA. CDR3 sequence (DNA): TGTGCCAGCAGCTTAATCCCAGGAGATACGCAGTATTTT. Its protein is CASSLIPGDTQYF.

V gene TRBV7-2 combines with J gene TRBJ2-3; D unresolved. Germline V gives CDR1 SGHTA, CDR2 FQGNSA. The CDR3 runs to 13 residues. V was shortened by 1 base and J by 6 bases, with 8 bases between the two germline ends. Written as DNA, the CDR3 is TGTGCCAGCAGCTTAGTTGGGCGGGATACGCAGTATTTT. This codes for CASSLVGRDTQYF.

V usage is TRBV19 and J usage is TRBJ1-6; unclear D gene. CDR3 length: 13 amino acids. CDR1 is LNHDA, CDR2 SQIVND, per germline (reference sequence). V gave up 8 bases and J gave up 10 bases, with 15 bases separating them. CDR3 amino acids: CASRTAVGSPLHF. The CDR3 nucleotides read TGTGCCAGTCGCACAGCGGTTGGCTCACCCCTCCACTTT.

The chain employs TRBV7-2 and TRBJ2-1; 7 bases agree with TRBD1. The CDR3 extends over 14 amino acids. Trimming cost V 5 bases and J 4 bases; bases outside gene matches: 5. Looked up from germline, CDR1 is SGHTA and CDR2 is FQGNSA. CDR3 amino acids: CASSTPGQYNEQFF. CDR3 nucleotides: TGTGCCAGCAGCACCCCGGGACAGTACAATGAGCAGTTCTTC.

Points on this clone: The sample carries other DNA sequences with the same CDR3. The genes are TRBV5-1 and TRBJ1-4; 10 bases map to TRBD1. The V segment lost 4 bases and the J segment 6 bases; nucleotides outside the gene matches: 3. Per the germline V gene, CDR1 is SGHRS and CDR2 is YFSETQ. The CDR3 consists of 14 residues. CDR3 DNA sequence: TGCGCCAGCAGCCCGACAGGGGGCGATGAAAAACTGTTTTTT. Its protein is CASSPTGGDEKLFF.

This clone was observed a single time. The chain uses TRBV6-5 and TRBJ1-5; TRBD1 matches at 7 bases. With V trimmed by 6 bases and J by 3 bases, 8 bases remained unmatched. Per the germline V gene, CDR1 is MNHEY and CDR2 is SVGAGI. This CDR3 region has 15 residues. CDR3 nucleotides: TGTGCCAGCAGGTTTCAGGGGGGGGACAATCAGCCCCAGCATTTT. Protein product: CASRFQGGDNQPQHF.

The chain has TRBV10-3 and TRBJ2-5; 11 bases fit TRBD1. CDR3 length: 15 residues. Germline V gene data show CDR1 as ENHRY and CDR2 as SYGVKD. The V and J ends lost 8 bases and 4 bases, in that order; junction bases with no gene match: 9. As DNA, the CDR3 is TGTGCCATCGGGGACAGGGGGGGATCGGGAGAGACCCAGTACTTC. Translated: CAIGDRGGSGETQYF.

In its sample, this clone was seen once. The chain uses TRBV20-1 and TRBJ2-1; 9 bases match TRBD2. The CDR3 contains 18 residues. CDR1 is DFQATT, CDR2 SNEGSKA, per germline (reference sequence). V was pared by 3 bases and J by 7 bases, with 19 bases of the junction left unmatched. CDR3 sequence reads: CSASEPLGAGGHFNEQFF. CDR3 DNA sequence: TGCAGTGCTAGTGAGCCTCTAGGGGCGGGAGGGCACTTTAATGAGCAGTTCTTC.

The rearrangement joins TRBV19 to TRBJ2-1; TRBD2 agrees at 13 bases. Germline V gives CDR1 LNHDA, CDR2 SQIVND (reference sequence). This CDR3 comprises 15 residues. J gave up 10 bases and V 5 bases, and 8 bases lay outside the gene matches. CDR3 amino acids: CASSSLAGGPREQFF. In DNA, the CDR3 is TGTGCCAGTAGTTCACTAGCGGGGGGGCCGCGAGAGCAGTTCTTC.

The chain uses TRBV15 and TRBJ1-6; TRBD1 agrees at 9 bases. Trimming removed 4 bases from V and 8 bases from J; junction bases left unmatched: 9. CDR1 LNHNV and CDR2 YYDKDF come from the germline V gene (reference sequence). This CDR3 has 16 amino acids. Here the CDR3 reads CATSNRDRDADSPLHF. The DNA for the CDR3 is TGTGCCACCAGCAACCGGGACAGGGATGCTGATTCACCCCTCCACTTT.

CDR3 nucleotides: TGTGCCAGCAGTCCCCAGACAGGGGGCTATGGCTACACCTTC. Encoded protein: CASSPQTGGYGYTF. V gene TRBV6-5 combines with J gene TRBJ1-2, with TRBD1 matching 9 bases. Germline CDR1 reads MNHEY; CDR2 reads SVGAGI. This CDR3 contains 14 residues. Unmatched junction bases numbered 5, after V lost 5 bases and J lost 4 bases.

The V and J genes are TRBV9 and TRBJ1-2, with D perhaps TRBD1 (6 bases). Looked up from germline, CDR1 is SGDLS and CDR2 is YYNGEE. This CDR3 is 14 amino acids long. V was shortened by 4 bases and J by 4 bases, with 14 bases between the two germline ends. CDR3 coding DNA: TGTGCCAGCAGCCCAATAGGGGGGCTCTATGGCTACACCTTC. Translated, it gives CASSPIGGLYGYTF.

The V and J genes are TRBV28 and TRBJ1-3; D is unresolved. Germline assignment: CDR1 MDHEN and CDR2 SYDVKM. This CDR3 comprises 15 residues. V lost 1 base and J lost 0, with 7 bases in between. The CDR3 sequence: CASSLYTVSGNTIYF. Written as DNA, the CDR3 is TGTGCCAGCAGTTTATATACGGTCTCTGGAAACACCATATATTTT.

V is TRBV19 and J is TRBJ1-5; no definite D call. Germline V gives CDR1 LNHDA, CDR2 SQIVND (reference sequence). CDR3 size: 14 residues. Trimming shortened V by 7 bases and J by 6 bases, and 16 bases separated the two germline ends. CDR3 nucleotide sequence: TGTGCCAGTAATGAGCGGAGGAGGAGTCAGCCCCAGCATTTT. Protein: CASNERRRSQPQHF.

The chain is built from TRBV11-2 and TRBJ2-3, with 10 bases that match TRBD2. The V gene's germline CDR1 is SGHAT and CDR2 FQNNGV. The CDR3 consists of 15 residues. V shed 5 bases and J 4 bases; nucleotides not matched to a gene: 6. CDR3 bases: TGTGCCAGCAGCCGTAGCGGGGGGCTTTCAGATACGCAGTATTTT. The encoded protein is CASSRSGGLSDTQYF.